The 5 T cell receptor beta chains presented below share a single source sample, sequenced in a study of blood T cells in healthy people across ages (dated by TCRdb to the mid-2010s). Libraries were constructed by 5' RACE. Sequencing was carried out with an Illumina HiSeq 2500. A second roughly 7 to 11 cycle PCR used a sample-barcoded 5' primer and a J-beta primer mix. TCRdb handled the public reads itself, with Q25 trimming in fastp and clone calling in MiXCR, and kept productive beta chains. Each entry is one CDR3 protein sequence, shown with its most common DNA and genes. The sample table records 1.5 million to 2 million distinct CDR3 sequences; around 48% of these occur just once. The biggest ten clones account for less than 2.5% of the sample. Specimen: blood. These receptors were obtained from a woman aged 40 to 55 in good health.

CDR3 residues: CASSLGQGMNEKLFF. The CDR3 region has the DNA TGTGCCAGCAGTTTGGGACAGGGGATGAATGAAAAACTGTTTTTT. The J gene is TRBJ1-4, the V gene TRBV12-3 or TRBV12-4, with 10 bases fitting TRBD1. With V trimmed by 3 bases and J by 5 bases, 3 bases remained unmatched. The CDR3 extends over 15 amino acids.

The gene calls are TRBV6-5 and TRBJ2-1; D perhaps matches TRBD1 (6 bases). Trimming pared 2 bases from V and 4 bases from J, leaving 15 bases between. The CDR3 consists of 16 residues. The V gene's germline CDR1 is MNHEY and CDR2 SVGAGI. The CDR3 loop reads CASSYTRDMVYNEQFF. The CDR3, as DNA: TGTGCCAGCAGTTACACGAGGGACATGGTTTACAATGAGCAGTTCTTC.

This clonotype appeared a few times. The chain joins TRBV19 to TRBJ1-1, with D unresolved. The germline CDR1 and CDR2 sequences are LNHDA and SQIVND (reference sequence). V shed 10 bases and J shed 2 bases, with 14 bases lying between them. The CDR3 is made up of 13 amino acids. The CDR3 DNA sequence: TGTGCCACCCTGGGCAGAGCCAACACTGAAGCTTTCTTT. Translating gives CATLGRANTEAFF. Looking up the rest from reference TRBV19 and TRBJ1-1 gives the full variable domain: DGGITQSPKYLFRKEGQNVTLSCEQNLNHDAMYWYRQDPGQGLRLIYYSQIVNDFQKGDIAEGYSVSREKKESFPLTVTSAQKNPTAFYLCATLGRANTEAFFGQGTRLTVV.

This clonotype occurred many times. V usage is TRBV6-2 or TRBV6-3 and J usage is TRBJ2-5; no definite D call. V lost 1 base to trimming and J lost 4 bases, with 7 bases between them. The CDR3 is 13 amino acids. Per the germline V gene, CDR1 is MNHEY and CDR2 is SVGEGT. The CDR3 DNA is TGTGCCAGCAGTTACTTCGGCGGAGAGACCCAGTACTTC. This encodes CASSYFGGETQYF.

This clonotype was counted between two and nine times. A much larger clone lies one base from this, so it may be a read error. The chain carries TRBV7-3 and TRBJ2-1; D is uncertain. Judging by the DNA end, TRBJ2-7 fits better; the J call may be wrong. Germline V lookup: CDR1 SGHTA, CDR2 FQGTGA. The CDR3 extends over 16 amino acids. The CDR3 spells CASSLTRFGGYNEQYF. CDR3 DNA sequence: TGTGCCAGCAGCTTAACACGGTTCGGCGGCTACAATGAGCAGTACTTC.